This TCR beta chain appears in the sequencing data of a study of long-term antiretroviral therapy in people with HIV. This CDR3 is 12 amino acids long. Germline V gives CDR1 MNHEY, CDR2 SMNVEV (reference sequence). V lost 7 bases and J 0 bases, leaving 7 bases between the germline ends. For this clone: Its antigen remains unknown.

Sequencing used immunoSEQ v3.0 at survey level. Generated by immunoSEQ multiplex PCR, the TCRdb table keeps only in-frame clones and is missing some. Found here are around 30,000 clones, 95% of them singletons; the top ten hold 8% to 10%. Study-wide results and caveats: ART adherence, viral resistance and therapy changes went undocumented.

The chain combines TRBV27 with TRBJ2-7, with no clear D. This receptor was taken from a man under 40 with HIV. Sequencing used unsorted PBMCs, obtained 5.3 years after starting antiretroviral therapy. This chain's CDR3 is CASKASSYEQYF. As DNA, the CDR3 is TGTGCCAGCAAAGCTAGCTCCTACGAGCAGTACTTC.